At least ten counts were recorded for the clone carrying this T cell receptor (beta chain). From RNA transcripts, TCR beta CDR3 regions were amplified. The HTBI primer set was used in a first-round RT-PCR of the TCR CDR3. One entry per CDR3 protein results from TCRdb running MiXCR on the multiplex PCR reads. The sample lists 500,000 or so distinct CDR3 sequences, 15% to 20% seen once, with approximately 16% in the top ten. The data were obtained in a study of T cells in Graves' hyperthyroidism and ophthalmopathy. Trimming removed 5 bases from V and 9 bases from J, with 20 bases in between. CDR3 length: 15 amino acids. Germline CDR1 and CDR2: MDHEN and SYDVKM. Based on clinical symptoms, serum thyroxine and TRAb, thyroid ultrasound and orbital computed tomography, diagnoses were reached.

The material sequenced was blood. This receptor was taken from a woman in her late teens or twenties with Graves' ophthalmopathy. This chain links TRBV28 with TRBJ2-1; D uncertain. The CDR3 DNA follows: TGTGCCAGCAGTCCCGCGGAATCGGATGTGGTTGAGCAGTTCTTC. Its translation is CASSPAESDVVEQFF.